This T cell receptor (beta chain) comes out of a study of blood T cell repertoires in COVID-19 (TCRdb year 2020). Context from the whole study: Collaborator samples came from the United States, Italy and Spain and covered acute and convalescent phases of COVID-19. Samples were obtained from the ongoing ImmuneRACE study (first 160 participants) and from 1,254 subjects provided by 6 global collaborators. Deeply sampled blood TCRbeta repertoires from subjects exposed to, actively infected with, or recovered from COVID-19 were included in the dataset. The repertoires were released in a freely available public database meant as a resource for research on the immune response to SARS-CoV-2. Nearly every sample came with metadata listing a de-identified subject ID, COVID-19 status, age in years and sex. The prospective study material was composed of cDNA or gDNA derived from T cells, B-cell-depleted T cells, or PBMCs. Where available, HLA class I and class II types were obtained from metadata supplied by the sample provider rather than from assay-based typing. The investigation overall reported the following: Clinical and demographic metadata were provided uncurated, with the amount varying by source and participant.

The collaborating institutions used their own protocols to collect whole blood in K2EDTA tubes. For TCRbeta analysis, collaborators shipped samples in one of three forms: frozen whole blood, isolated PBMCs, or DNA extracted from either of those sample types. TCRbeta CDR3 regions were amplified from genomic DNA by means of the immunoSEQ Assay, a bias-controlled multiplex PCR. In the original analysis: Within the assay, amplification of reference gene primers was used to estimate how many nucleated cells each sample contained. To quantify the absolute abundance of each unique TCRbeta CDR3 rearrangement, sequence reads were collapsed and filtered. For each sample, productive Simpson clonality was calculated as the square root of Simpson's diversity index across productive rearrangements. Drawn from immuneACCESS, this table holds only the in-frame rearrangements with V and J called that TCRdb kept. Clones are partly lost; checked studies trace under half to an unresolved V gene and leave the rest unexplained. V, J and clone size are those of that table, while D and trimming were read from the DNA. The sample records roughly 270,000 clones, roughly 88% of which are singletons. More than 7.5% of the sample rests with the top ten.

In the case of this clone: There is no known antigen for this receptor. One base away there is no much larger clone; base qualities are not given.

From its cysteine to its phenylalanine, the CDR3 spans 14 amino acids. Only the CDR3 DNA stays, 42 bases, in frame from base 1. For this chain, trimming is 4 bases at the V end and 0 bases at the J end, and the number of junction bases without a gene match is 2. The CDR1 and CDR2 encoded by the germline V gene are MGHRA and YSYEKL. The specimen sequenced was peripheral blood. The rearrangement joined TRBV4-1 to TRBJ2-5; TRBD1 fits 7 bases in the junction. This receptor was identified in a man aged 18 to 30 with active or convalescent COVID-19. The CDR3 has the sequence CASSPGTDQETQYF. DNA sequence: TGCGCCAGCAGCCCCGGGACAGACCAAGAGACCCAGTACTTC.